The rows below give T cell receptor beta chains drawn from one sample of a study of T cells after yellow fever vaccination. TCRdb independently ran MiXCR on the 5' RACE reads; one entry per CDR3 protein. The sample consists of 100,000 to 150,000 distinct CDR3 sequences, more than 6% of them appearing once. The sequencing here drew on CD4+ T cells sorted from PBMCs, taken 10 days after the first yellow fever vaccination. The receptor source for this set is a man between 18 and 35 years old who received the YFV17D yellow fever vaccine. CDR3s include the opening cysteine and the closing phenylalanine or tryptophan. Fields, in order: V gene, clone size, D gene, J gene, CDR3 protein, CDR3 DNA. A D gene is named only where the DNA matches it firmly. Size values are once, few and many counts, or a class for expanded clones, and some rows have none.

v_call: TRBV6-4; clone_size: once; d_call: .; j_call: TRBJ1-1; cdr3_aa: CASSDPLGDSNTEAFF; cdr3_nt: TGTGCCAGCAGTGACCCACTAGGGGATTCGAACACTGAAGCTTTCTTT
v_call: TRBV7-2; clone_size: many; d_call: .; j_call: TRBJ2-5; cdr3_aa: CASSPNFGETQYF; cdr3_nt: TGTGCCAGCAGCCCAAATTTCGGGGAGACCCAGTACTTC
v_call: TRBV20-1; clone_size: many; d_call: TRBD1; j_call: TRBJ2-5; cdr3_aa: CSASRAGGGQETQYF; cdr3_nt: TGCAGTGCTAGTAGGGCAGGGGGCGGACAGGAGACCCAGTACTTC
v_call: TRBV12-3/TRBV12-4; clone_size: many; d_call: .; j_call: TRBJ2-2; cdr3_aa: CASSYARFTGELFF; cdr3_nt: TGTGCCAGCAGCTACGCCCGGTTCACCGGGGAGCTGTTTTTT
v_call: TRBV12-3/TRBV12-4; clone_size: many; d_call: TRBD1; j_call: TRBJ2-5; cdr3_aa: CASSFYTGGEGETQYF; cdr3_nt: TGTGCCAGCAGTTTCTATACAGGGGGCGAGGGGGAGACCCAGTACTTC
v_call: TRBV4-2; clone_size: .; d_call: TRBD2; j_call: TRBJ2-7; cdr3_aa: CASSQDLAGGYEQYF; cdr3_nt: TGTGCCAGCAGCCAAGATTTAGCGGGGGGCTACGAGCAGTACTTC
v_call: TRBV5-6; clone_size: many; d_call: .; j_call: TRBJ2-6; cdr3_aa: CASSLRSSNVLTF; cdr3_nt: TGTGCCAGCAGCCTCAGGAGTTCCAACGTCCTGACTTTC
v_call: TRBV12-3/TRBV12-4; clone_size: many; d_call: TRBD2; j_call: TRBJ2-3; cdr3_aa: CASTLLLAGDTQYF; cdr3_nt: TGTGCCAGCACCCTTCTCCTAGCGGGAGATACGCAGTATTTT
v_call: TRBV28; clone_size: few; d_call: .; j_call: TRBJ2-5; cdr3_aa: CASTTQLQETQYF; cdr3_nt: TGTGCCAGCACCACCCAGCTCCAAGAGACCCAGTACTTC
v_call: TRBV3-1; clone_size: many; d_call: TRBD2; j_call: TRBJ2-3; cdr3_aa: CASSQDRLASFTDTQYF; cdr3_nt: TGTGCCAGCAGCCAAGATAGACTAGCCTCCTTCACAGATACGCAGTATTTT
v_call: TRBV25-1; clone_size: many; d_call: TRBD1; j_call: TRBJ2-1; cdr3_aa: CASSDPRQGAVGEQFF; cdr3_nt: TGTGCCAGCAGTGACCCACGACAGGGGGCGGTGGGTGAGCAGTTCTTC
v_call: TRBV12-3/TRBV12-4; clone_size: many; d_call: .; j_call: TRBJ2-7; cdr3_aa: CASTHRNSYEQYF; cdr3_nt: TGTGCCAGCACCCACAGGAACTCCTACGAGCAGTACTTC
v_call: TRBV7-9; clone_size: many; d_call: .; j_call: TRBJ2-3; cdr3_aa: CASRHPAGQTIGDTQYF; cdr3_nt: TGTGCCAGCAGACATCCGGCGGGACAGACAATCGGCGATACGCAGTATTTT
v_call: TRBV5-1; clone_size: many; d_call: .; j_call: TRBJ1-1; cdr3_aa: CASSLGYTDTEAFF; cdr3_nt: TGCGCCAGCAGCTTGGGTTATACAGACACTGAAGCTTTCTTT
v_call: TRBV12-3/TRBV12-4; clone_size: many; d_call: .; j_call: TRBJ2-7; cdr3_aa: CASSFRRDRAYEQYF; cdr3_nt: TGTGCCAGCAGTTTCCGGAGAGACAGAGCCTACGAGCAGTACTTC
v_call: TRBV7-6; clone_size: many; d_call: .; j_call: TRBJ1-6; cdr3_aa: CASSPTWGSSYNSPLHF; cdr3_nt: TGTGCCAGCAGCCCGACGTGGGGGAGCTCCTATAATTCACCCCTCCACTTT
v_call: TRBV7-3; clone_size: many; d_call: .; j_call: TRBJ2-1; cdr3_aa: CASSSGGTYNEQFF; cdr3_nt: TGTGCCAGCAGCTCCGGGGGCACCTACAATGAGCAGTTCTTC
v_call: TRBV4-2; clone_size: many; d_call: .; j_call: TRBJ2-2; cdr3_aa: CASSQQTSKNTGELFF; cdr3_nt: TGTGCCAGCAGCCAACAAACTTCCAAGAACACCGGGGAGCTGTTTTTT
v_call: TRBV20-1; clone_size: many; d_call: .; j_call: TRBJ2-1; cdr3_aa: CSARDPRIDNEQFF; cdr3_nt: TGCAGTGCTAGAGACCCGCGTATAGACAATGAGCAGTTCTTC